Sequencing of this T cell receptor beta chain was carried out in a study of shared clonotypes between healthy human individuals. The repertoire was sequenced with immunoSEQ multiplex PCR; TCRdb's copy has only in-frame clones and lacks some. Among millions of clones listed, about 92% were seen once. Study outcomes and limitations: Several donors had 5% to 6% of their naive CD4 clonotypes in common. Generally, naive subsets (rather than memory subsets) showed larger estimated richness. Limitation of the genetic and exposure-history diversity represented came from the few donors. Only blood was sampled; tissue repertoires likely differ.

Naive CD8 cells comprised CD45RO-negative, CCR7-positively selected cells, excluding terminally differentiated effector memory CD45RA+ cells. This clone has just one count. The antigen is not known. The sequenced material came from naive CD8+ T cells from PBMCs. The source is a man between 18 and 35 years old in good health. Some clones in this sample may be carry-over from other donors' samples.

CDR3 residues: CASSFKGLNTEAFF. The DNA for the CDR3 is TGCGCCAGCAGCTTTAAGGGGTTAAACACTGAAGCTTTCTTT. The chain links TRBV5-1 to TRBJ1-1; a possible D gene is TRBD1 (5 bases). The V end lost 2 bases, the J end lost 2 bases, and 10 bases lay between the germline ends. This CDR3 has 14 amino acids. The germline V gene encodes CDR1 SGHRS and CDR2 YFSETQ. Full variable domain (rest looked up from reference TRBV5-1 and TRBJ1-1): KAGVTQTPRYLIKTRGQQVTLSCSPISGHRSVSWYQQTPGQGLQFLFEYFSETQRNKGNFPGRFSGRQFSNSRSEMNVSTLELGDSALYLCASSFKGLNTEAFFGQGTRLTVV.